This is a list of T cell receptor beta chains from one sample in a study of shared clonotypes between healthy human individuals. Here immunoSEQ multiplex PCR was the method, and the copy in TCRdb shows in-frame clones only, minus some. The data show 550,000 to 850,000 clones, 72% seen once. The sample comprised memory CD4+ T cells sorted from blood. All receptors derive from a woman in her twenties or thirties in good health. CDR3s leave out the opening cysteine and the closing phenylalanine or tryptophan. The order of the fields is V gene, J gene, CDR3 protein.

V: TRBV5-1; J: TRBJ2-5; CDR3: ASSSGLLGETQY
V: TRBV5-8; J: TRBJ1-5; CDR3: ASSSRGTEYQPQH
V: TRBV11-2; J: TRBJ2-7; CDR3: ASSLDGGRESEQY
V: TRBV25-1; J: TRBJ2-7; CDR3: ASSETSGSLYEQY
V: TRBV28; J: TRBJ1-4; CDR3: ASSLDRLLNEKLF
V: TRBV4-2; J: TRBJ2-3; CDR3: ASSQDPGAGGADTQY
V: TRBV6-1; J: TRBJ2-7; CDR3: ASRAESYEQY
V: TRBV6-1; J: TRBJ1-5; CDR3: ASRLQGGNQPQH
V: TRBV4-1; J: TRBJ2-1; CDR3: ASSQEVYFGLRTSSYNEQF
V: TRBV6-5; J: TRBJ2-1; CDR3: ASSQTANLYNEQF
V: TRBV6-6; J: TRBJ1-2; CDR3: ASSRSGYGYT
V: TRBV28; J: TRBJ2-3; CDR3: ASNGVVGGPSTDTQY
V: TRBV14; J: TRBJ1-2; CDR3: ASSQGHLSVAYT
V: TRBV11-2; J: TRBJ1-1; CDR3: ASSGPGTGVEAF
V: TRBV5-6; J: TRBJ2-1; CDR3: ASSLYGQGARIDEQF
V: TRBV19; J: TRBJ2-3; CDR3: ASSTTSGSGATDTQY
V: TRBV28; J: TRBJ2-2; CDR3: ASSLGAGGNTGELF
V: TRBV5-4; J: TRBJ2-3; CDR3: ASRASGSRTDTQY
V: TRBV25-1; J: TRBJ2-5; CDR3: ASSEETQY
V: TRBV7-9; J: TRBJ2-2; CDR3: ASSFISGDTGELF
V: TRBV6-5; J: TRBJ2-7; CDR3: ASRRDRGVDEQY